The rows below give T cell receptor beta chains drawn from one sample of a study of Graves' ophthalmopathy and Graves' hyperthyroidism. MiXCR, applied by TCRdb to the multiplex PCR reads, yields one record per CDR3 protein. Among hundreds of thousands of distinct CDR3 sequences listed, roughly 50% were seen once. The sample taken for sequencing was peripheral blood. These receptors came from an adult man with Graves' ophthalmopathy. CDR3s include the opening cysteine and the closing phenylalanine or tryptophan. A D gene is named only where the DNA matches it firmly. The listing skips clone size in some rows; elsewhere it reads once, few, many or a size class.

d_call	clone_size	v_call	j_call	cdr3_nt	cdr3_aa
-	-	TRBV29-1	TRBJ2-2	TGCAGCGTTGTTGGGGTGCGGGGCACCGGGGAGCTGTTTTTT	CSVVGVRGTGELFF
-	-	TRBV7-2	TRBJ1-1	TGTGCCAGCAGCTTGTTCTCAGGGATAGGCGCTGAAGCTTTCTTT	CASSLFSGIGAEAFF
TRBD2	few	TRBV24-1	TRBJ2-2	TGTGCCACCAGTGATTCCACTAGCGGGGGGTACACCGGGGAGCTGTTTTTT	CATSDSTSGGYTGELFF
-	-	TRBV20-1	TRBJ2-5	TGCAGCGCTAGCCGCGGGGTGGGGACCCAGTACTTC	CSASRGVGTQYF
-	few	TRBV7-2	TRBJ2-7	TGTGCCAGCAGCATAAAGACTTCCTACGAGCAGTACTTC	CASSIKTSYEQYF
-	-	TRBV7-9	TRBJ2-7	TGTGCCAGCAGCTTAGAACAGAGACCCTACGAGCAGTACTTC	CASSLEQRPYEQYF
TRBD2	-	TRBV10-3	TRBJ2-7	TGTGCCAGCAGTCCTTGGGGAGGGAGCAACGAGCAGTACTTC	CASSPWGGSNEQYF
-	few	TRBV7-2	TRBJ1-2	TGTGCCAGCAGCGTTGGCCGGGATGTTGGCTACACCTTC	CASSVGRDVGYTF
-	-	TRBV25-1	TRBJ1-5	TGTGCCAGCAGTTATGGTAAGGAGCCCCAGCATTTT	CASSYGKEPQHF
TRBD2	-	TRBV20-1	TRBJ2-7	TGCAGTGCTAGCGGGGGGGTCCGCTACGAGCAGTACTTC	CSASGGVRYEQYF
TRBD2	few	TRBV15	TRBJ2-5	TGTGCCACCAGCAGAGATCGACTAGCGGGGGGCGAGGAGACCCAGTACTTC	CATSRDRLAGGEETQYF
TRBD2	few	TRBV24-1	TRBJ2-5	TGTGCCACCAGTGACCGACTAGCGGGGGTACAAGAGACCCAGTACTTC	CATSDRLAGVQETQYF
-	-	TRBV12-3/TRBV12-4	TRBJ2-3	TGTGCCAGCAGTTTATCCTATACAGATACGCAGTATTTT	CASSLSYTDTQYF
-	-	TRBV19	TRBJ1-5	TGTGCCTGGAGTTCGAGTGGCAATCAGCCCCAGCATTTT	CAWSSSGNQPQHF
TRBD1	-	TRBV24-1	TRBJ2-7	TGTGCCACCAGTGATTTGCGGACAGGGGACGAGCAGTACTTC	CATSDLRTGDEQYF
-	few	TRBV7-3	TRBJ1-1	TGTGCCAGCAGCCCCTGGGCAGGGCGGGACACTGAAGCTTTCTTT	CASSPWAGRDTEAFF
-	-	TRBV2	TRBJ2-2	TGTGCCAGCAAGGAAGGTAGCGTGGACACCGGGGAGCTGTTTTTT	CASKEGSVDTGELFF
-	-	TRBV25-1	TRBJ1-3	TGTGCCAGCAGCTTCAAGTCGGGAAACACCATATATTTT	CASSFKSGNTIYF
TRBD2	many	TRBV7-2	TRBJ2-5	TGTGCCAGCAACAGCGGGGGCGGGGAGACCCAGTACTTC	CASNSGGGETQYF
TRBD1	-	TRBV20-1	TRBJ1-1	TGCAGTGCTAGGCCGTGGGCAGGGGGTAGAAGGAACACTGAAGCTTTCTTT	CSARPWAGGRRNTEAFF
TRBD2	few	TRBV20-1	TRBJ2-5	TGCAGTGCTAAGCTAGCGGGAGGGTTGGAGACCCAGTACTTC	CSAKLAGGLETQYF
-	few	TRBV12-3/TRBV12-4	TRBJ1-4	TGTGCCAGCAGCACCTACGGGGGACCAACTAATGAAAAACTGTTTTTT	CASSTYGGPTNEKLFF
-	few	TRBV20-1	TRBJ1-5	TGCAGTGCTAGAGTACGGGATCAGCCCCAGCATTTT	CSARVRDQPQHF
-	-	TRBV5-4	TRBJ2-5	TGTGCCAGCAGCGGAGTCCCCGGGACAACCACGGGGGAGACCCAGTACTTC	CASSGVPGTTTGETQYF
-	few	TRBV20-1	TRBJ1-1	TGCAGTGCTAGATCACCGGACAGAGGATTAAACACTGAAGCTTTCTTT	CSARSPDRGLNTEAFF
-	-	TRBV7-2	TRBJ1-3	TGTGCCAGCAGCTACGGAGTTGGAAACACCATATATTTT	CASSYGVGNTIYF
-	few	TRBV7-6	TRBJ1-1	TGTGCCAGCAGCCACAGGGTTCAGGACACTGAAGCTTTCTTT	CASSHRVQDTEAFF
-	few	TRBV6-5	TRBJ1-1	TGTGCCAGCAGTGGAGTAGAGAACACTGAAGCTTTCTTT	CASSGVENTEAFF
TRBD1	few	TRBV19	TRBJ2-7	TGTGCCAGTCAGCCGGGACAGGGTATCTACGAGCAGTACTTC	CASQPGQGIYEQYF
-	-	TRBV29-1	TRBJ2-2	TGCAGCGTTGGCACGCACCGGTCGGGAGTCGGGGAGCTGTTTTTT	CSVGTHRSGVGELFF
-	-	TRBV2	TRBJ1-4	TGTGCCATCAGTGAGTCGCAGACAACTAATGAAAAACTGTTTTTT	CAISESQTTNEKLFF
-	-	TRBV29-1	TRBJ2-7	TGCAGCGTTGCCGGGACGGTTACAGTCTACGAGCAGTACTTC	CSVAGTVTVYEQYF
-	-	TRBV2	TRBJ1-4	TGTGCCAGCGACCCGGAGGGGCGCGAAAAACTGTTTTTT	CASDPEGREKLFF
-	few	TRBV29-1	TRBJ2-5	TGCAGCGTTGAAGAAAGGAAGGGACAAGAGACCCAGTACTTC	CSVEERKGQETQYF
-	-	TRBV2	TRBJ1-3	TGTGCCAGCAGTAGGGGGAACTCTGGAAACACCATATATTTT	CASSRGNSGNTIYF
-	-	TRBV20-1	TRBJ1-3	TGCAGTGCTATCCCGACAGGCAACACCATATATTTT	CSAIPTGNTIYF
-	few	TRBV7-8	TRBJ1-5	TGTGCCAGCAGCTATGACAGTAGCAATCAGCCCCAGCATTTT	CASSYDSSNQPQHF
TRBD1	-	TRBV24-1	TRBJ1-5	TGTGCCAGCAGCCTGTGGGGACAGGGGATACAGCCCCAGCATTTT	CASSLWGQGIQPQHF
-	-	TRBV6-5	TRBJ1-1	TGTGCCAGCAGATCAGGGGCGGCGCGCGAAGCTTTCTTT	CASRSGAAREAFF
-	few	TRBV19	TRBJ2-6	TGTGCCAGTAGTATTAGGCTAGCGTCCTTTTCTGGGGCCAACGTCCTGACTTTC	CASSIRLASFSGANVLTF
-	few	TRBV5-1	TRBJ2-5	TGCGCCAGCAGCTGGCGGGTCGGGCCTCAAGAGACCCAGTACTTC	CASSWRVGPQETQYF